The 21 T cell receptor beta chains listed next were all sequenced from one sample in a study of regulatory dendritic cells for organ transplantation. Assay used: immunoSEQ multiplex PCR; TCRdb lists only in-frame clones, some missing. The data hold about 30,000 clones, with approximately 88% observed a single time. Sequencing input: naive CD4+ T cells from blood. The subset denotes: CD45RA+ naive T cells. These receptors all come from a human donor in good health.

The genes are TRBV9 and TRBJ2-4, with TRBD1 matching over 7 bases. J was trimmed by 11 bases and V by 3 bases; bases with no gene match: 17. Per the germline V gene, CDR1 is SGDLS and CDR2 is YYNGEE. This CDR3 contains 16 residues. The CDR3 DNA follows: TGTGCCAGCAGCGCCGGTTCGGACAGGCTGGGAATTGTTCAGTACTTC. Protein product: CASSAGSDRLGIVQYF.

This clone was seen a handful of times. The chain is built from TRBV11-2 and TRBJ1-1; 8 positions agree with TRBD1. V shed 5 bases and J 2 bases; nucleotides not matched to a gene: 10. Germline lookup yields CDR1 SGHAT and CDR2 FQNNGV. The CDR3 spans 16 residues. CDR3 residues: CASSIRGHSINTEAFF. DNA of the CDR3: TGTGCCAGCAGCATCAGGGGGCACTCTATAAACACTGAAGCTTTCTTT.

This clone was seen a handful of times. The genes are TRBV29-1 and TRBJ1-1; D call uncertain. In germline, CDR1 is SQVTM, CDR2 ANQGSEA. The V and J ends lost 5 bases and 0 bases respectively, with 10 bases between them. This CDR3 is built from 13 residues. CDR3 in amino acids: CSVSGRMNTEAFF. The CDR3 DNA reads TGCAGCGTTTCGGGCCGTATGAACACTGAAGCTTTCTTT.

V usage is TRBV10-3 and J usage is TRBJ2-5; D might be TRBD1 (5 bases). The germline V gene encodes CDR1 ENHRY and CDR2 SYGVKD. This CDR3 comprises 12 residues. V lost 2 bases and J lost 6, with 7 bases in between. The CDR3 region has the DNA TGTGCCATCAGTGAGGACAGCCAGACCCAGTACTTC. Its protein is CAISEDSQTQYF.

The V call is TRBV4-2, the J call TRBJ2-3; 7 bases are shared with TRBD2. Trimming cost V 2 bases and J 2 bases; bases outside gene matches: 10. The CDR3 runs to 17 residues. CDR1 is LGHNA and CDR2 is YNFKEQ in the germline V gene. The CDR3 loop reads CASSQSPLAAITDTQYF. The CDR3 nucleotides read TGTGCCAGCAGCCAATCCCCTCTAGCGGCAATCACAGATACGCAGTATTTT.

The CDR3 bases are TGTGCCAGCAGAGGGACTAGCGGGGGGACCTTCACAGATACGCAGTATTTT. It specifies CASRGTSGGTFTDTQYF. The rearrangement uses TRBV11-2 and TRBJ2-3, with 15 bases identical to TRBD2. The junction had 6 bases not matched to a gene; V was cut back by 6 bases and J by 2 bases. Looked up from germline, CDR1 is SGHAT and CDR2 is FQNNGV. The CDR3 spans 17 residues.

V is TRBV28 and J is TRBJ2-7, with D possibly TRBD1 on 5 matching bases. Germline V lookup: CDR1 MDHEN, CDR2 SYDVKM. CDR3 length: 14 residues. V lost 0 bases, J lost 0 bases, and 6 bases lay in between. CDR3 amino acids: CASSLWQGSYEQYF. For the CDR3, the DNA is TGTGCCAGCAGTTTATGGCAGGGCTCCTACGAGCAGTACTTC.

The chain employs TRBV27 and TRBJ2-1; 7 bases map to TRBD2. CDR1 and CDR2 from the germline V gene are MNHEY and SMNVEV (reference sequence). V gave up 6 bases and J gave up 7 bases; unmatched junction bases: 9. The CDR3 spans 14 residues. The CDR3 loop is CASRTRLGGNEQFF. CDR3 DNA sequence: TGTGCCAGCAGGACACGACTGGGGGGGAATGAGCAGTTCTTC.

The V gene is TRBV7-8, the J gene TRBJ2-7; D is perhaps TRBD2 (6 bases). V was shortened by 7 bases and J by 3 bases, with 16 bases between the two germline ends. CDR1 and CDR2 (germline): SGHVS, FQNEAQ. This CDR3 comprises 14 residues. For the CDR3, the DNA is TGTGCCAGCACAACCCACCGGGGGAGCTACGAGCAGTACTTC. The encoded protein is CASTTHRGSYEQYF.

The chain recombines TRBV9 with TRBJ1-2; a weak D match, TRBD1 (5 bases). The CDR3 runs 14 residues. Germline V gene sequence: CDR1 SGDLS, CDR2 YYNGEE. Trimming took off 4 bases at V and 3 bases at J, with 13 bases between the two ends. Written as DNA, the CDR3 is TGTGCCAGCAGCACCCGACAGACCCACTATGGCTACACCTTC. This codes for CASSTRQTHYGYTF.

J is TRBJ1-2 and V is TRBV9, with D tentatively TRBD1 (6 bases). CDR3 length: 13 residues. Germline assignment: CDR1 SGDLS and CDR2 YYNGEE. V was pared by 3 bases and J by 8 bases, with 14 bases between. CDR3 nucleotides: TGTGCCAGCAGCGCACCCGGGGGCAGGGGCTACACCTTC. This gives the protein CASSAPGGRGYTF.

The gene calls are TRBV11-2 and TRBJ2-1; D is unresolved. The CDR3 runs 12 residues. V gave up 5 bases and J gave up 5 bases, with 7 bases separating them. The germline V gene has CDR1 SGHAT and CDR2 FQNNGV. CDR3 sequence reads: CASSKDHNEQFF. In DNA, the CDR3 is TGTGCCAGCAGCAAAGATCACAATGAGCAGTTCTTC. Drawing the rest from reference TRBV11-2 and TRBJ2-1, the complete variable domain is EAGVAQSPRYKIIEKRQSVAFWCNPISGHATLYWYQQILGQGPKLLIQFQNNGVVDDSQLPKDRFSAERLKGVDSTLKIQPAKLEDSAVYLCASSKDHNEQFFGPGTRLTVL.

The chain couples TRBV2 to TRBJ2-3, with D perhaps being TRBD1 or TRBD2 (6 bases each). The V gene lost 10 bases and the J gene lost 1 base, with 27 bases spanning the gap. Germline CDR1 SNHLY, CDR2 FYNNEI. The CDR3 is made up of 18 amino acids. The CDR3 region is CAISGVRGTPKGTDTQYF. The CDR3 DNA reads TGTGCCATATCAGGGGTCCGGGGGACTCCTAAAGGCACAGATACGCAGTATTTT. Looking up the rest from reference TRBV2 and TRBJ2-3 gives the full variable domain: EPEVTQTPSHQVTQMGQEVILRCVPISNHLYFYWYRQILGQKVEFLVSFYNNEISEKSEIFDDQFSVERPDGSNFTLKIRSTKLEDSAMYFCAISGVRGTPKGTDTQYFGPGTRLTVL.

CDR3 region: CASSSGTAKYEQYF. In DNA, the CDR3 is TGTGCCAGCAGCTCGGGGACAGCTAAGTACGAGCAGTACTTC. The chain employs TRBV11-2 and TRBJ2-7; 7 bases match TRBD1. V lost 4 bases to trimming and J lost 4 bases; unmatched junction nucleotides: 7. This CDR3 has 14 residues. CDR1 is SGHAT and CDR2 is FQNNGV in the germline V gene.

V and J are TRBV2 and TRBJ2-5, with D hard to call. Trimming took off 3 bases at V and 4 bases at J, with 21 bases between the two ends. Germline lookup yields CDR1 SNHLY and CDR2 FYNNEI. This CDR3 spans 17 amino acids. The CDR3 region is CASSEILGIDFVETQYF. CDR3 DNA sequence: TGTGCCAGCAGTGAGATCCTGGGAATTGACTTTGTAGAGACCCAGTACTTC.

The chain combines TRBV9 with TRBJ2-5, with a tentative D call TRBD1 (5 bases). Germline CDR1 and CDR2: SGDLS and YYNGEE. The CDR3 is made up of 13 amino acids. V lost 0 bases to trimming and J lost 4 bases, with 7 bases between them. CDR3 amino acids: CASSVGGRETQYF. Written as DNA, the CDR3 is TGTGCCAGCAGCGTAGGGGGCCGAGAGACCCAGTACTTC.

The chain joins TRBV5-1 to TRBJ1-2; TRBD1 matches 7 bases. The CDR3 extends over 16 amino acids. Looked up from germline, CDR1 is SGHRS and CDR2 is YFSETQ. V gave up 3 bases and J gave up 4 bases; unmatched junction bases: 12. The CDR3 sequence is CASSSTLNRDSYGYTF. CDR3 DNA: TGCGCCAGCAGCTCGACACTCAACCGGGACAGCTATGGCTACACCTTC.

This chain links TRBV7-9 with TRBJ1-4; D remains ambiguous. The length of the CDR3 is 14 residues. V was shortened by 4 bases and J by 0 bases, with 6 bases between the two germline ends. CDR1 is SEHNR and CDR2 is FQNEAQ in the germline V gene (reference sequence). The CDR3 DNA reads TGTGCCAGCAGCTCCGGTGCAACTAATGAAAAACTGTTTTTT. It translates to CASSSGATNEKLFF.

The V gene is TRBV6-1, the J gene TRBJ1-1; 7 bases match TRBD1. This CDR3 spans 14 amino acids. Germline V CDR1 and CDR2: MNHNS, SASEGT. Trimming took 7 bases from V and 11 from J; bases not matched to a gene: 16. The CDR3 bases are TGTGCCAGCAATACGATTGGACAGGCGCGAGGGGCTTTCTTT. Residues: CASNTIGQARGAFF.

The gene calls are TRBV18 and TRBJ2-7; 16 bases are a match to TRBD2. CDR3 size: 18 residues. From germline, CDR1 is KGHSH and CDR2 LQKENI. After removal of 0 bases from V and 5 bases from J, the junction contained 7 bases not matched to a gene. In DNA form, the CDR3 reads TGTGCCAGCTCACCACCGGGACTAGCGGGAGGGCGACTAGACGAGCAGTACTTC. Translation: CASSPPGLAGGRLDEQYF.

The chain joins TRBV7-2 to TRBJ2-7; D unclear. Deletions cut 5 bases from V and 0 bases from J, with 8 bases between. The CDR3 consists of 13 residues. Germline-derived CDR1 and CDR2 are SGHTA and FQGNSA. DNA for the CDR3: TGTGCCAGCAGCCCAAGAAGCTCCTACGAGCAGTACTTC. It yields the protein CASSPRSSYEQYF.